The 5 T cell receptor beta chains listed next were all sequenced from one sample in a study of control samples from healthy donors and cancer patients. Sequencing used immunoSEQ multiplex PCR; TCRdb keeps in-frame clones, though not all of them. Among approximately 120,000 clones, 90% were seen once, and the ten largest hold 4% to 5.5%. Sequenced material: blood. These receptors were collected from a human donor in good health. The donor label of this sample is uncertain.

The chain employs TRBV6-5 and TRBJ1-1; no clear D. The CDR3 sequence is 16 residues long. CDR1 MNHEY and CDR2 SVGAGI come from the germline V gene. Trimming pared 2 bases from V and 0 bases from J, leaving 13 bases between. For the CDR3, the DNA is TGTGCCAGCAGTTACGATATAGCTGATCTGAACACTGAAGCTTTCTTT. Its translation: CASSYDIADLNTEAFF.

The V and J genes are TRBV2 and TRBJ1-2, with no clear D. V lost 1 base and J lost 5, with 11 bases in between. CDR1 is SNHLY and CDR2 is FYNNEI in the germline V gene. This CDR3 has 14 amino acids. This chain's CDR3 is CASSEGLAPYGYTF. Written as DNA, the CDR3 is TGTGCCAGCAGTGAAGGTTTGGCCCCTTATGGCTACACCTTC.

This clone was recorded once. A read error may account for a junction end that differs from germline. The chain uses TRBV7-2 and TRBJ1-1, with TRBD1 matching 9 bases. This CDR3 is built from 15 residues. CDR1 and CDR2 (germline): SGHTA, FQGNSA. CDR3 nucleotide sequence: TGTGCCAGCAGCACTAGGACAGGGGAGAACGCTGAAGCTTTCTTT. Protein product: CASSTRTGENAEAFF.

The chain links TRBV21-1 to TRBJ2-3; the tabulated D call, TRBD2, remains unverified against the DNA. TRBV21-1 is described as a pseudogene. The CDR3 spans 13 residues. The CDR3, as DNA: TGTGCCAGCAGCCCCGCTAGAACAGATACGCAGTATTTT. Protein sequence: CASSPARTDTQYF.

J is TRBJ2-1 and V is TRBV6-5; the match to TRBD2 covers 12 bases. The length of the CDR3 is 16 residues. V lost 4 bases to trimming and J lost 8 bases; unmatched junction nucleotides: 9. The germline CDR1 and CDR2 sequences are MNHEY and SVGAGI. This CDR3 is CASSWSTSGGYYEQFF. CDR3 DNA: TGTGCCAGCAGTTGGTCGACTAGCGGGGGATACTATGAGCAGTTCTTC.